The 21 T cell receptor beta chains below come from one sample, sequenced in a study of T cell clonality in common variable immunodeficiency. The protocol was immunoSEQ multiplex PCR, while the TCRdb copy is restricted to in-frame clones and leaves out a portion. Listed for the sample are 8,500 to 10,000 clones, none seen a single time. Their antigens remain unidentified. Study findings and constraints: Fewer deletions and N-nucleotide insertions were reportedly seen in common variable immunodeficiency TCR beta sequences.

Source material: peripheral blood mononuclear cells. These receptors were taken from a human donor with common variable immunodeficiency.

This clone was seen ten or more times. The CDR3: CASREDRINTGELFF. CDR3 DNA, as far as it was read: TGTGCCAGCAGGGAGGACAGGATTAACACCGGGGAG. V is TRBV2 and J is TRBJ2-2; TRBD1 aligns across 7 bases. The read ends 3 residues shy of where the CDR3 ends; the end is completed using the germline J gene. Looked up from germline, CDR1 is SNHLY and CDR2 is FYNNEI. Germline trimming cut 6 bases from V and 2 bases from J; bases unmatched to any gene: 6. CDR3 size: 15 residues.

This clone appeared many times. The covered CDR3 bases are TGCAGTGCTAGGAGGGCGGGAGGGCCCAAGGATGAG. Amino acids: CSARRAGGPKDE. The full-length CDR3 reads as CSARRAGGPKDEQFF. This chain joins TRBV20-1 and TRBJ2-1; TRBD2 matches 9 bases. From the germline J gene comes the end of the CDR3, since the read stops 3 residues before it. V lost 3 bases to trimming and J lost 8 bases; unmatched junction nucleotides: 11. The germline V gene has CDR1 DFQATT and CDR2 SNEGSKA (reference sequence). The CDR3 spans 15 residues.

About this clone: A read error likely explains this, since a far larger clone differs by one base. The read terminates 3 residues before the CDR3 end, so the remaining end is supplied by the germline J gene. This sequence joins TRBV13 and TRBJ1-5, with no clear D. From germline, CDR1 is PRHDT and CDR2 FYEKMQ (reference sequence). This CDR3 contains 13 residues. The V end lost 2 bases, the J end lost 7 bases, and 9 bases lay between the germline ends. CDR3 region: CASSLMGEQPQHF. The sequenced CDR3 bases are TGTGCCAGCAGCTTAATGGGCGAGCAGCCC.

This clone was picked up many times. The read is 3 residues too short to cover the CDR3 end, so that end is filled in from the germline J gene. The V and J genes are TRBV7-2 and TRBJ2-1; TRBD1 agrees at 9 bases. After removal of 5 bases from V and 4 bases from J, the junction contained 6 bases not matched to a gene. CDR1 SGHTA and CDR2 FQGNSA come from the germline V gene. The CDR3 is 15 amino acids. Incomplete CDR3 DNA: TGTGCCAGCAGCAACCGGGACAGGGTATACAATGAG. Its protein product is CASSNRDRVYNE. The CDR3 in full is CASSNRDRVYNEQFF.

There are many counts of this clone. The missing CDR3 end, 3 residues past where the read stops, is filled in from the germline J gene. The chain couples TRBV18 to TRBJ2-1; TRBD1 matches at 8 bases. V lost 3 bases, J lost 0 bases, and 1 base stayed unmatched. Germline lookup yields CDR1 KGHSH and CDR2 LQKENI. The CDR3 contains 15 residues. The CDR3 sequence is CASSPGTGSYNEQFF. The sequenced CDR3 bases are TGTGCCAGCTCACCCGGGACAGGCTCCTACAATGAG.

This clone has a count of ten or more. The read gets to within 3 residues of the CDR3 end, and the germline J gene fills in the rest. The J gene is TRBJ2-3, the V gene TRBV29-1; no definite D call. The CDR3 is 11 residues long. Germline CDR1 reads SQVTM; CDR2 reads ANQGSEA. Between the trimmed V and J ends, which lost 8 bases and 2 bases, there was a span of 8 bases. The DNA read from the CDR3 is TGCAGCCCACTATTCACAGATACG. Protein: CSPLFTDT. The whole CDR3 sequence is CSPLFTDTQYF.

This clone has at least ten counts. Read coverage stops 3 residues before the CDR3 terminus; the germline J gene supplies the remainder. The chain links TRBV5-6 to TRBJ1-2; 7 nucleotides match TRBD1. Losses at the gene ends were 3 bases for V and 0 bases for J; bases not matched to a gene: 5. Germline-derived CDR1 and CDR2 are SGHDT and YYEEEE. This CDR3 region has 15 residues. CDR3 DNA, as far as it was read: TGTGCCAGCAGCTACCGACAGGGTCCTAACTATGGC. This encodes CASSYRQGPNYG. The full CDR3 reads CASSYRQGPNYGYTF.

This clone was seen at least ten times. The read gets to within 3 residues of the CDR3 end, and the germline J gene fills in the rest. V and J are TRBV14 and TRBJ2-5; D possibly corresponds to TRBD2 (6 bases). The germline gives CDR1 SGHDN, CDR2 FVKESK. CDR3 size: 14 residues. The V end was cut by 1 base, the J end by 7 bases, with 13 bases between. This CDR3 reads CASSQGAIGGTQYF. The sequenced CDR3 bases are TGTGCCAGCAGCCAAGGGGCTATCGGGGGGACC.

This clone was recorded at least ten times. From the germline J gene comes the end of the CDR3, since the read stops 3 residues before it. The rearrangement uses TRBV11-2 and TRBJ1-2; 10 nucleotides agree with TRBD1. Germline values: CDR1 SGHAT, CDR2 FQNNGV. The CDR3 totals 14 residues. The covered CDR3 bases are TGTGCCAGCAGCGCGGGGACAGGGGTTTTGGGC. It translates to CASSAGTGVLG. In full, the CDR3 is CASSAGTGVLGYTF.

This clone occurred many times. The missing CDR3 end, 3 residues past where the read stops, is filled in from the germline J gene. The genes are TRBV6-1 and TRBJ1-6; D uncertain. Germline CDR1 is MNHNS and CDR2 is SASEGT. The V gene lost 1 base and the J gene lost 2 bases, with 3 bases spanning the gap. The CDR3 is 14 residues long. CDR3 DNA, as far as it was read: TGTGCCAGCAGTGAAGTAGCCTATAATTCACCC. Protein product: CASSEVAYNSP. In full, the CDR3 is CASSEVAYNSPLHF.

This clone is medium-sized within its sample. The CDR3 end falls 3 residues outside the read, so it is completed with the germline J gene. The genes are TRBV18 and TRBJ2-2; D unresolved. The V end lost 0 bases, the J end lost 5 bases, and 13 bases lay between the germline ends. The germline V gene has CDR1 KGHSH and CDR2 LQKENI. The CDR3 sequence is 16 residues long. CDR3 sequence: CASSPPSGFTTGELFF. The part of the CDR3 DNA that was read is TGTGCCAGCTCACCACCGTCCGGGTTTACTACCGGGGAG.

This clone was recorded many times. The read halts 3 residues ahead of the CDR3 end, with the missing end drawn from the germline J gene. The chain combines TRBV3-1 (or the pseudogene TRBV3-2) with TRBJ1-5; D might be TRBD1 (5 bases). CDR1 LGHDT and CDR2 YNNKEL come from the germline V gene (reference sequence). The CDR3 loop spans 15 amino acids. CDR3 amino acids: CASSPGTRDLRPQHF. Incomplete CDR3 DNA: TGTGCCAGCAGCCCCGGGACTAGAGACCTGAGACCC.

This clone came up many times. The observed sequence ends 3 residues before the CDR3 terminus, with the missing tail filled in from the germline J gene. The chain employs TRBV24-1 and TRBJ2-5, with 8 nucleotides matching TRBD2. The junction had 12 bases not matched to a gene; V was cut back by 4 bases and J by 0 bases. CDR1 KGHDR and CDR2 SFDVKD come from the germline V gene. The CDR3 extends over 18 amino acids. The CDR3 here is CATSDWALAGPYQETQYF. The part of the CDR3 DNA that was read is TGTGCCACCAGTGACTGGGCTTTAGCGGGACCTTACCAAGAGACC.

The sample holds a few counts of this clone. The read ends 3 residues before the CDR3 terminus; that terminus is restored from the germline J gene. The rearrangement uses TRBV6-2 or TRBV6-3 and TRBJ2-1; D may be TRBD1 (6 bases). CDR1 MNHEY and CDR2 SVGEGT come from the germline V gene. The length of the CDR3 is 14 residues. Deletions cut 6 bases from V and 3 bases from J, with 12 bases between. The CDR3 sequence: CASSGSDSYNEQFF. The part of the CDR3 DNA that was read is TGTGCCAGCAGCGGCTCGGACAGCTACAATGAG.

This clone is judged medium-sized. The read ends 3 residues shy of where the CDR3 ends; the end is completed using the germline J gene. The chain recombines TRBV20-1 with TRBJ1-1; D is possibly TRBD1 (6 bases). The V gene lost 3 bases and the J gene lost 1 base, with 15 bases spanning the gap. CDR3 length: 15 residues. Per the germline V gene, CDR1 is DFQATT and CDR2 is SNEGSKA (reference sequence). The CDR3 sequence: CSASPGGGENTEAFF. The CDR3 bases that were read are TGCAGTGCTAGTCCGGGAGGGGGGGAGAACACTGAA.

This clone was seen at least ten times. Read data end 3 residues before the CDR3 end; the end is taken from the germline J gene. This sequence joins TRBV5-1 and TRBJ2-5; D may be TRBD2 (5 bases). CDR1 is SGHRS, CDR2 YFSETQ, per germline. This CDR3 has 15 amino acids. Deletions cut 0 bases from V and 1 base from J, with 10 bases between. The covered CDR3 bases are TGCGCCAGCAGCTTGGTAGCGCAAATCCAAGAGACC. This gives the protein CASSLVAQIQET. The CDR3 in full is CASSLVAQIQETQYF.

This clone is labeled medium-sized. The read terminates 3 residues ahead of where the CDR3 ends, so the germline J gene completes it. V gene TRBV30 combines with J gene TRBJ1-4, with D possibly matching TRBD1 (6 bases). The ends were cut back, 2 bases at V and 3 bases at J, with 10 bases in the middle. The CDR3 covers 14 residues. Germline CDR1 GTSNPN, CDR2 SVGIG (reference sequence). The covered CDR3 bases are TGTGCCTGGAGTAAAACAGGGTCTAATGAAAAA. Translation: CAWSKTGSNEK. The complete CDR3 protein is CAWSKTGSNEKLFF. The entire variable domain, with the rest obtained from reference TRBV30 and TRBJ1-4, is as follows: SQTIHQWPATLVQPVGSPLSLECTVEGTSNPNLYWYRQAAGRGLQLLFYSVGIGQISSEVPQNLSASRPQDRQFILSSKKLLLSDSGFYLCAWSKTGSNEKLFFGSGTQLSVL.

This clone was seen ten or more times. The CDR3 here is CASSVRGGNSPLHF. The covered CDR3 bases are TGTGCCAGCAGCGTGCGGGGGGGGAATTCACCC. The rearrangement links TRBV3-1 (or the pseudogene TRBV3-2) to TRBJ1-6; D is possibly TRBD1 (5 bases). The CDR3 goes on 3 residues after the read ends, and that part is filled in from the germline J gene. This CDR3 has 14 residues. Looked up from germline, CDR1 is LGHDT and CDR2 is YNNKEL (reference sequence). The V gene lost 5 bases and the J gene lost 7 bases, with 12 bases spanning the gap.

This clone was detected many times. The missing CDR3 end, 3 residues past where the read stops, is filled in from the germline J gene. The V and J genes are TRBV20-1 and TRBJ1-5, with unresolved D. Trimming removed 3 bases from V and 0 bases from J, with 15 bases in between. The germline gives CDR1 DFQATT, CDR2 SNEGSKA (reference sequence). The CDR3 length is 16 residues. CDR3 sequence reads: CSARAPGGNSNQPQHF. The CDR3 DNA, read in part, is TGCAGTGCTAGGGCCCCCGGCGGCAATAGCAATCAGCCC.

The sample holds many counts of this clone. The read terminates 3 residues before the CDR3 end, so the remaining end is supplied by the germline J gene. The rearrangement joins TRBV20-1 to TRBJ2-1; possibly TRBD1 or TRBD2 for D (5 bases each). CDR1 and CDR2 from the germline V gene are DFQATT and SNEGSKA (reference sequence). Trimming cost V 6 bases and J 0 bases, with 18 bases left between them. This CDR3 region has 16 residues. The DNA read from the CDR3 is TGCAGTGCCCAGTCCTTATCAGGGAGCTCCTACAATGAG. Protein product: CSAQSLSGSSYNE. The entire CDR3 reads CSAQSLSGSSYNEQFF.

With regard to this clone: From the germline J gene comes the end of the CDR3, since the read stops 3 residues before it. The V call is TRBV10-1, the J call TRBJ2-1, with TRBD2 matching over 9 bases. Germline-derived CDR1 and CDR2 are WNHNN and SYGVQD (reference sequence). The V gene end was trimmed by 5 bases and the J gene end by 2 bases; junction bases not matched to a gene: 13. The CDR3 has 18 amino acids. The sequenced part of the CDR3 DNA is TGCGCCAGCAGTCATGGGGCCGCTAGCGGGACGACCTACAATGAG. The encoded protein is CASSHGAASGTTYNE. The whole CDR3 region reads CASSHGAASGTTYNEQFF.